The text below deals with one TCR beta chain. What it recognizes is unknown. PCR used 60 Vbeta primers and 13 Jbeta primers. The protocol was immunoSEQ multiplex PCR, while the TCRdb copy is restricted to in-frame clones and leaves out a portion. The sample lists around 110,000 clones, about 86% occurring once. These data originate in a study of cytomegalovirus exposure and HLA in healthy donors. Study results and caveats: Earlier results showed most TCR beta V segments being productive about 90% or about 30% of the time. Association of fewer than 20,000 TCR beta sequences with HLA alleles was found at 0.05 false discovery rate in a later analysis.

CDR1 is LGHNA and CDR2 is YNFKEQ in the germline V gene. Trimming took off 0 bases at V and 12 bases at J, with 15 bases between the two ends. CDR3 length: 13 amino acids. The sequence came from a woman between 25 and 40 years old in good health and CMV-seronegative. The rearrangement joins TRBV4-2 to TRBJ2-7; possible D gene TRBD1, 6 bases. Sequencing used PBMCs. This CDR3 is CASSQDIGGVGYF. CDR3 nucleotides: TGTGCCAGCAGCCAAGATATTGGGGGCGTCGGGTACTTC.